The rows below give T cell receptor beta chains drawn from one sample of a study of T-cell reconstitution after alpha-beta-depleted transplantation in children. One entry per CDR3 protein, called by TCRdb with MiXCR from the PCR reads. The data contain about 360,000 distinct CDR3 sequences, 13% of them seen just once; the ten biggest clones take up approximately 4.2%. The material sequenced was PBMCs, taken from the stem cell graft. All receptors come from a human donor who donated a stem cell graft to a child with Fanconi anemia. The CDR3 runs from the conserved cysteine through the conserved F or W. A D gene is named only where the DNA matches it firmly. Size tells how often a clone was seen (once, few, many) or the class of an expanded clone, and some rows leave it out.

13,-,TRBV7-8,TRBJ1-5,few,TGTGCCAGCAGCTTATTGGGGGACCAGCCCCAGCATTTT,CASSLLGDQPQHF
18,-,TRBV5-1,TRBJ1-1,-,TGCGCCAGCAGCGCGGGGTTGGATGGGGGCAGCTTGAACACTGAAGCTTTCTTT,CASSAGLDGGSLNTEAFF
16,TRBD2,TRBV20-1,TRBJ2-2,many,TGCAGTGCTTCCCATAGACAACTAGCGGGGACCGGGGAGCTGTTTTTT,CSASHRQLAGTGELFF
15,-,TRBV7-2,TRBJ2-2,-,TGTGCCAGCAGCTTGCTGGCCGCGAACACCGGGGAGCTGATTTTT,CASSLLAANTGELIF
12,-,TRBV30,TRBJ2-7,-,TGTGCCTGGCGGGAAGGGACCTACGAGCAGTACTTC,CAWREGTYEQYF
21,TRBD2,TRBV25-1,TRBJ2-2,many,TGTGCCAGCAGTGAATATTTTCCTACTAGCGGGGGGGGGACCAACACCGGGGAGCTGTTTTTT,CASSEYFPTSGGGTNTGELFF
14,-,TRBV3-1,TRBJ2-2,few,TGTGCCAGCAGCCAAGTAGCCTCCACCGGGGAGCTGTTTTTT,CASSQVASTGELFF
15,-,TRBV9,TRBJ1-4,-,TGTGCCGGCAGCGTAGGGGCGGGAAGAAATGAAAAACTGTTTTTT,CAGSVGAGRNEKLFF
13,-,TRBV6-2/TRBV6-3,TRBJ2-1,many,TGTGCCAGCAGGGGTAGCTCCTACAATGAGCAGTTCTTC,CASRGSSYNEQFF
14,-,TRBV15,TRBJ2-7,few,TGTGCCACCAGCAGAGAAACTCAGGGGCACGAGCAGTACTTC,CATSRETQGHEQYF
15,TRBD2,TRBV9,TRBJ2-2,-,TGTGCCAGCAGAGGCGGGGGAACGAACACCGGGGAGCTGTTTTTT,CASRGGGTNTGELFF
13,-,TRBV5-8,TRBJ1-1,many,TGTGCCAGCAGGTGGGGGGAAAACACTGAAGCTTTCTTT,CASRWGENTEAFF
19,-,TRBV5-1,TRBJ1-3,few,TGCGCCAGCAGCTTGGAAGGCGTCACGGCTATGGCCTCTGGAAACACCATATATTTT,CASSLEGVTAMASGNTIYF
14,-,TRBV5-1,TRBJ1-2,few,TGCGCCAGCAGCTTGGAACGGGAATACTATGGCTACACCTTC,CASSLEREYYGYTF
12,-,TRBV2,TRBJ1-2,few,TGTGCCAGCAAAGCCGATAACTATGGCTACACCTTC,CASKADNYGYTF
16,TRBD2,TRBV4-2,TRBJ2-1,-,TGTGCCAGCAGCCAAGATAGTCTAGCGGGGGGAAATGAGCAGTTCTTC,CASSQDSLAGGNEQFF